This T cell receptor beta chain was sequenced in a study of blood T cell repertoires in COVID-19. V lost 5 bases and J 4 bases, leaving 15 bases between the germline ends. Germline V gene data show CDR1 as LNHDA and CDR2 as SQIVND (reference sequence). The CDR3 is 14 residues long. The authors' processing: Amplifying reference gene primers gave estimates of nucleated cell counts. The method was immunoSEQ multiplex PCR; TCRdb's version includes in-frame clones alone and lacks a portion of them. V, J and clone size reflect that table, while D and trimming were determined from the DNA. Altogether around 130,000 clones are present, 84% being singletons, with the ten largest covering 10% to 15%.

Material for sequencing was peripheral blood. The J gene is TRBJ2-7, the V gene TRBV19, with TRBD2 as a possible D gene (6 bases). This clonotype was sampled from a woman aged 55-75 years with acute or convalescent COVID-19. The CDR3 bases are TGTGCCAGTAGTCCCGGGAGCGGCCCATACGAGCAGTACTTC. It encodes CASSPGSGPYEQYF. Full variable domain (remainder filled in from reference TRBV19 and TRBJ2-7): DGGITQSPKYLFRKEGQNVTLSCEQNLNHDAMYWYRQDPGQGLRLIYYSQIVNDFQKGDIAEGYSVSREKKESFPLTVTSAQKNPTAFYLCASSPGSGPYEQYFGPGTRLTVT.